What follows is one T cell receptor (beta chain) and its context. The sample comes from a study of cytomegalovirus exposure and HLA in healthy donors. The CDR3 has 15 residues. The germline V and J ends were trimmed by 1 base and 0 bases, with 7 bases remaining between them. In germline, CDR1 is LGHNA, CDR2 YNFKEQ. PCR involved 60 Vbeta and 13 Jbeta primers. Generated by immunoSEQ multiplex PCR, the TCRdb table keeps only in-frame clones and is missing some. The sample includes some 200,000 clones, more than 85% of them seen just once. The chain is built from TRBV4-2 and TRBJ1-3, with D perhaps TRBD1 (5 bases). The sequencing input was PBMCs. This clonotype was sampled from a woman aged 18-35 years in good health and CMV-seronegative. The CDR3: CASSQVGGSGNTIYF. CDR3 bases: TGTGCCAGCAGCCAAGTCGGGGGCTCTGGAAACACCATATATTTT.